What follows describes a single T cell receptor beta chain. Its recognized antigen is unknown. The record has no base qualities; no much larger clone is one base away. The data were taken from a study of cytomegalovirus exposure and HLA in healthy donors (dated by TCRdb to 2016 to 2017). In the study overall: An earlier analysis of approximately 640 of the donors reported 250 to 350 Gb of sequence data and about 100 million unique TCR beta sequences from 150 million to 200 million T cells. Besides the first cohort of 666 subjects, a separate validation cohort made up of 90 to 150 different subjects was used. Among the roughly 430 genotyped donors, under 90% belonged to the genetic ancestry cluster associated with self-reported Caucasian donors. An earlier analysis of a few hundred of the donors applied high-throughput TCR beta sequencing to assess whether each TCR beta V gene segment acted as functional or pseudogenic. Using immunosequencing, the study profiled T cell repertoires from roughly 650 subjects and related those repertoires to cytomegalovirus serostatus. The study aimed to test whether cataloging public T cell receptors could reveal signatures of past pathogen exposure. HLA typing included class I and class II loci at four-digit resolution. The study combined high-throughput TCR immunosequencing, statistical association of individual TCRs with disease status, and machine learning to predict cytomegalovirus infection status. A later genetic analysis took genome-wide SNP genotypes for about 55% of the roughly 700 donors and used that subset as a discovery cohort. Donor age, sex, ethnicity and CMV serostatus were collected together with the repertoire data. A later analysis re-analyzed previously published TCR beta repertoires from about 730 donors and added high-resolution HLA genotyping to study TCR occurrence patterns. About 300 gigabases of sequencing data and roughly 90 million unique TCR sequences were included in an early release covering around 600 HLA-typed donors. Typing coverage varied by locus: roughly 620-640 donors for A, B, C, DRB1 and DQB1; more than 500 for DQA1; more than 600 for DPA1; roughly 450 for DPB1. On average, roughly 240,000 unique TCR beta nucleotide sequences were sequenced per donor among roughly 430 genotyped donors of the cohort, with around 19% of those sequences being non-productive. All discovery cohort repertoires had been generated on a single sequencing platform. In the later analysis, no new phenotypic data were used to find candidate immune exposures; instead, reliance was placed on TCR beta sequences and their occurrence across donors. Four or five DR-DQ haplotypes were treated as single units for association and clustering because of strong linkage in the cohort.

The cohort was made up of hundreds of healthy bone marrow donors. At the time of sampling, every cohort member was nominally healthy, though immune exposures that went unrecorded were likely present. The donor tested CMV seropositive and was one of the 289 seropositive cohort members. Each donor provided a peripheral blood sample, and peripheral blood mononuclear cells were used for TCR beta sequencing. Genomic DNA extraction from the blood cell samples was performed with the Qiagen DNeasy Blood Extraction Kit. Points the paper makes about the study in general: Assigning TCR associations to individual alleles was difficult when HLA alleles, especially DR and DQ, strongly co-occurred. An earlier analysis of roughly 570 of the donors showed that most TCR beta V segments appeared in productive rearrangements either about 87% or about 30% of the time, which broadly matched IMGT annotations. Roughly 15 rarely observed V segments, including chromosome 9 orphons, were excluded from the earlier analysis of approximately 500 of the donors because counts were too low. Across donors, most TCR sequences were observed very rarely, whereas some public TCRs were present in many individuals. In a later genetic analysis, a missense DCLRE1C variant was associated with V-gene and J-gene trimming of TCR beta chains, and the association was replicated in an independent cohort. In a later analysis, several top co-occurrence clusters were reported to appear linked to parvovirus B19, influenza, CMV and Epstein-Barr virus. A further reported finding was that TCR beta sequences accurately predicted the HLA-A and HLA-B alleles for most subjects in the first cohort. A later analysis found that HLA-associated TCR beta chains were more clonally expanded and had lower generation probabilities than equally common non-associated chains. Only TCR beta chains were sequenced in this cohort, and the absence of alpha or paired-chain data limited detectable features. In vitro tests confirmed that three of the cytomegalovirus-associated TCR beta chains recognize cytomegalovirus antigens. Linkage disequilibrium might explain the correlated functional status among segregating V segments, but an unknown experimental factor could not be excluded. In a later analysis, TCR association rates were found to vary across HLA loci, with the most associated TCRs seen for DRB1 alleles and the fewest for HLA-C alleles. A later analysis found that most CMV-associated TCR beta chains appeared HLA-restricted, with HLA associations seemingly driven largely by CMV exposure. At a false discovery rate of 0.05, a later analysis linked around 17,000 TCR beta sequences to specific HLA alleles. The study gave a list of some 150 TCR beta chains associated with cytomegalovirus. Because the 87-base-pair reads could not distinguish some IMGT-functional V segments, including TRBV6-2 and TRBV6-3, those segments were excluded. Compared with the roughly 700-donor mean, donors in an Asian-associated ancestry cluster had fewer N-insertions in productive TCRs, according to a later genetic analysis. Immune exposure information for the cohort was limited to CMV serostatus. A group of highly shared sequence variants was considered likely to be a technical artifact of the sequencing pipeline. The classifier was reported to diagnose cytomegalovirus status with high specificity and sensitivity in both the original and validation cohorts. It was suggested by the authors that the approach could potentially be generalized to other disease states and immunological phenotypes. The presence/absence analyses assumed that sequencing depth was roughly uniform across donors, and that assumption may not be true. Because some donors lacked HLA typing at each locus, the association tests relied only on the typed subset.

Compared with germline, V lacks 3 bases and J lacks 0 bases; bases without a gene match: 5. CDR1 and CDR2 were assigned from the germline V gene as SGDLS and YYNGEE. Reading from cysteine to phenylalanine, the CDR3 counts 16 amino acids. The kept DNA is CDR3 alone, 48 bases in frame from the first base. The library was obtained by the immunoSEQ multiplex PCR assay. For the multiplex PCR, a mixture combining 60 forward primers for TCR Vbeta segments and 13 reverse primers for TCR Jbeta segments was used. The CDR3 region of rearranged TCR beta genes was amplified from genomic DNA with a multiplex PCR assay. The amplified TCR beta libraries were sequenced on the Illumina HiSeq System as 87-base-pair reads. The original methods were these. In a later analysis, 80 million or so unique TCR beta chains were counted across the approximately 640 repertoires, and some 10 million of these chains were shared by at least two donors. A nearest-neighbor algorithm error-corrected the raw reads and collapsed the reads into unique sequences, merging closely related sequences to remove PCR and sequencing errors. V, D and J gene segments were assigned by aligning CDR3 sequences to IMGT reference sequences. For a sequence to be retained, a match of at least six nucleotides was required to both a V gene segment and a J gene segment. Rearrangements were called productive when the CDR3 lacked stop codons and stayed in frame with V and J; all others were non-productive. Following IMGT convention, CDR3 was defined as the stretch from the second conserved V-encoded cysteine to the conserved J-encoded phenylalanine. The earlier analysis of about 620 of the donors excluded sequences that lacked an unambiguous match to a single V gene segment. An earlier analysis of 550 to 650 of the donors classified V segments as functional when productive rearrangements were above 56.7% and as segregating when the standard deviation between donors was above 5%. To diagnose cytomegalovirus status from the catalog of TCR beta chain sequences, a statistical classification framework was built. In a later analysis, V and J genes were assigned by comparing TCR nucleotide sequences against IMGT/GENE-DB human TR gene sequences. In a later analysis, CDR3 sequences and most-parsimonious VDJ recombination scenarios were assigned using the TCRdist pipeline. A later analysis defined each TCR beta chain by its CDR3 amino acid sequence plus V-gene family, and excluded reads lacking a unique V-gene family. To address suspected cross-contamination and a sequencing artifact, a later analysis removed a few hundred highly shared, low-generation-probability nucleotide sequences. For each public chain, a later analysis derived a clonal expansion index from normalized ranks of inferred template counts within each repertoire. Generation probabilities in a later analysis came from a VDJ recombination model fitted to out-of-frame rearrangements, and those results were checked against IGoR. Hypergeometric tests were used in a later analysis to score TCR-TCR, TCR-HLA and TCR-CMV co-occurrence, with a repertoire-size bias correction applied to the TCR pairs. In a later analysis, false discovery rates were estimated by permuting HLA or CMV assignments 20 times. In a later analysis, co-occurring TCRs were grouped using DBSCAN, and TCRdist sequence similarity was added for clustering within HLA-allele-positive subsets. Repertoires with fewer than 30,000 or more than 120,000 public chains were left out of co-occurrence clustering, as were about 5 repertoires with anomalous nucleotide sharing. TCRdb carries this immuneACCESS record with in-frame sequences only. Its versions omit some clonotypes, under half of them owing to an unresolved V gene in the studies checked, with the rest unexplained. V and J calls and clone size come straight from that table; D and trimming were deduced from the DNA. In this sample the table shows 90,000 to 100,000 clones, approximately 64% of which occur a single time. The ten largest make up 5.9% of the sample.

The sequenced material came from PBMCs. The source of this sequence is a boy between 10 and 17 years old in good health and CMV-seropositive. In this chain, TRBV9 is recombined with TRBJ1-3; TRBD1 lines up with 8 middle nucleotides. The DNA sequence is TGTGCCAGCAGCGGGCAGGGGGCTCTCTCTGGAAACACCATATATTTT. Translation gives CASSGQGALSGNTIYF.